The 13 T cell receptor beta chains reported below all come from one sample, sequenced in a study of blood T cell repertoires in COVID-19. TCRdb keeps only in-frame clones here, not all; method: immunoSEQ multiplex PCR. The sample carries tens of thousands of clones, approximately 89% recorded once. Sequences were obtained from peripheral blood. Every receptor here comes from a man between 45 and 60 years old with active COVID-19.

The genes are TRBV7-2 and TRBJ1-4, with D uncertain. The germline V gene has CDR1 SGHTA and CDR2 FQGNSA. V was trimmed by 5 bases and J by 3 bases, leaving 7 bases between them. The CDR3 length is 13 residues. CDR3 bases: TGTGCCAGCAGCGCCGGGGCTAATGAAAAACTGTTTTTT. This sequence encodes CASSAGANEKLFF.

The chain carries TRBV5-5 and TRBJ1-5; possibly TRBD1 for D (5 bases). This CDR3 comprises 15 residues. V lost 4 bases and J lost 4, with 15 bases in between. Germline values: CDR1 SGHKS, CDR2 YYEKEE (reference sequence). The CDR3: CASSLERQWNQPQHF. Written as DNA, the CDR3 is TGTGCCAGCAGCCTGGAAAGACAGTGGAATCAGCCCCAGCATTTT.

The chain employs TRBV27 and TRBJ1-5; D is uncertain. CDR1 is MNHEY and CDR2 is SMNVEV in the germline V gene (reference sequence). CDR3 length equals 13 residues. V was cut by 5 bases and J by 6 bases, with 11 bases left in between. CDR3 sequence (DNA): TGTGCCAGCAGTACACCCGGGAGTCAGCCCCAGCATTTT. As protein: CASSTPGSQPQHF.

As for this clone: The junction differs from germline at one of its ends, possibly a read error. The chain uses TRBV4-2 and TRBJ1-4, with D possibly TRBD1 on 6 matching bases. CDR1 is LGHNA, CDR2 YNFKEQ, per germline. This CDR3 is 14 amino acids long. The CDR3 DNA sequence: TGTGCCAGCAGCCCCGGGACAACGAATGAAAAACTGTTTTTT. Protein product: CASSPGTTNEKLFF.

The rearrangement joins TRBV18 to TRBJ2-7, with 7 bases lining up with TRBD1. Trimming took 1 base from V and 3 from J; bases not matched to a gene: 9. Germline V gene data show CDR1 as KGHSH and CDR2 as LQKENI. The CDR3 has 16 amino acids. CDR3 DNA: TGTGCCAGCTCACCACGACAGTTCGCAGGGGGCTACGAGCAGTACTTC. Protein product: CASSPRQFAGGYEQYF.

The V call is TRBV2, the J call TRBJ2-1, with D perhaps matching TRBD2 (7 bases). In germline, CDR1 is SNHLY, CDR2 FYNNEI. The ends were cut back, 6 bases at V and 9 bases at J, with 9 bases in the middle. The CDR3 runs to 11 residues. The DNA of the CDR3 is TGTGCCAGCAGGCGGGGGCTTGAGCAGTTCTTC. Protein: CASRRGLEQFF.

The genes are TRBV5-5 and TRBJ1-5, with a tentative D call TRBD1 (6 bases). V dropped 1 base and J dropped 6 bases, with 14 bases sitting between them. CDR3 length: 15 residues. The V gene's germline CDR1 is SGHKS and CDR2 YYEKEE (reference sequence). CDR3 DNA sequence: TGTGCCAGCAGCTTGTCAACAGGGCGGTTTCAGCCCCAGCATTTT. It codes for CASSLSTGRFQPQHF.

CDR3 protein: CASSQTGNLLDEQYF. CDR3 coding DNA: TGCGCCAGCAGCCAGACAGGGAATCTGTTGGACGAGCAGTACTTC. The chain employs TRBV5-1 and TRBJ2-7; 7 bases agree with TRBD1. V gave up 4 bases and J gave up 5 bases; unmatched junction bases: 12. Germline-derived CDR1 and CDR2 are SGHRS and YFSETQ. The CDR3 runs to 15 residues.

The V gene is TRBV19, the J gene TRBJ1-2; 9 positions agree with TRBD1. V lost 7 bases, J lost 1 base, and 10 bases stayed unmatched. Germline CDR1 and CDR2: LNHDA and SQIVND (reference sequence). The CDR3 totals 16 residues. The CDR3 DNA is TGTGCCAGTACCTCCGAAGGGACAGGGATTAACTATGGCTACACCTTC. Residues: CASTSEGTGINYGYTF.

V is TRBV30 and J is TRBJ1-1; TRBD1 matches 9 bases. There are 19 residues in the CDR3. Germline CDR1 GTSNPN, CDR2 SVGIG (reference sequence). Trimming cost V 5 bases and J 4 bases; bases outside gene matches: 23. CDR3 nucleotide sequence: TGTGCCTGGGGTGAGGTGGATCAGACAGGGGGGAAAGGGGGCACTGAAGCTTTCTTT. Translation: CAWGEVDQTGGKGGTEAFF.

In its sample, this clone was seen once. The rearrangement links TRBV19 to TRBJ2-2; no clear D gene. There are 15 residues in the CDR3. Looked up from germline, CDR1 is LNHDA and CDR2 is SQIVND (reference sequence). Trimming removed 3 bases at V and 0 bases at J, with 8 bases between. This CDR3 is CASSMGRTNTGELFF. CDR3 in DNA: TGTGCCAGTAGTATGGGCAGGACGAACACCGGGGAGCTGTTTTTT.

This clone appeared a single time. V is TRBV5-1 and J is TRBJ1-2; TRBD1 might be the D (5 bases). The ends were cut back, 0 bases at V and 4 bases at J, with 16 bases in the middle. The length of the CDR3 is 16 residues. Per the germline V gene, CDR1 is SGHRS and CDR2 is YFSETQ. CDR3 DNA: TGCGCCAGCAGCTTGGGAGGGGCGGGGGTCGTCTATGGCTACACCTTC. The encoded protein is CASSLGGAGVVYGYTF.

The chain uses TRBV5-8 and TRBJ1-2, with 8 bases aligning to TRBD1. V lost 4 bases and J lost 3; bases outside the gene matches: 8. The CDR3 contains 15 residues. The germline gives CDR1 SGHTS, CDR2 YDEGEE. CDR3 residues: CASSRRDRSYYGYTF. In DNA form, the CDR3 reads TGTGCCAGCAGCCGCCGGGACAGGAGCTACTATGGCTACACCTTC.